Shown below are 20 T cell receptor beta chains from a single sample sequenced in a study of breast tumors, draining lymph nodes, adjacent tissues. Breast cancer patients provided tissue from their axillary draining lymph nodes. TCRdb fed the multiplex PCR reads into MiXCR, producing one record per CDR3 protein. The sample consists of some 150,000 distinct CDR3 sequences, around 20% of them appearing once. The sequencing input was axillary lymph node tissue. All receptors derive from a female donor with breast cancer. Some clones in this sample may be carry-over from other donors' samples.

This clonotype was seen many times. The genes are TRBV11-3 and TRBJ2-1, with a possible D match to TRBD2 (6 bases). V was clipped by 1 base and J by 1 base, with 11 bases between them. CDR1 SGHNT and CDR2 YENEEA come from the germline V gene. This CDR3 contains 16 residues. CDR3 amino acids: CASSLGREESYNEQFF. For the CDR3, the DNA is TGTGCCAGCAGCTTAGGGCGGGAAGAGTCCTACAATGAGCAGTTCTTC.

Details on this clonotype: Just one base apart from a much larger clone, this may be a read error. This CDR3 is missing its conserved last phenylalanine or tryptophan, likely due to a read error. The chain recombines TRBV7-2 with TRBJ2-5; D gene uncertain. V was clipped by 4 bases and J by 5 bases, with 8 bases between them. The length of the CDR3 is 12 residues. The germline CDR1 and CDR2 sequences are SGHTA and FQGNSA. Written as DNA, the CDR3 is TGTGCCAGCAGCTGTGGACGCGAGACCCAGTACCTC. It specifies CASSCGRETQYL.

This clonotype was seen at least ten times. This sequence joins TRBV7-9 and TRBJ1-4; no firm D call. CDR3 length: 17 amino acids. V dropped 0 bases and J dropped 2 bases, with 13 bases sitting between them. The germline CDR1 and CDR2 sequences are SEHNR and FQNEAQ (reference sequence). The DNA for the CDR3 is TGTGCCAGCAGCTTAGCGGACGAAGGGTATACTAATGAAAAACTGTTTTTT. This codes for CASSLADEGYTNEKLFF.

In its sample, this clonotype was seen many times. The CDR3 DNA sequence: TGTGCCAGCAGCGTTTACGGGGGCCGGGGGGAGACCCAGTACTTC. Protein: CASSVYGGRGETQYF. This chain uses TRBV7-6 with TRBJ2-5; D possibly uses TRBD1 or TRBD2 (6 bases each). Germline V gene data show CDR1 as SGHVS and CDR2 as FNYEAQ. The CDR3 totals 15 residues. V was clipped by 5 bases and J by 5 bases, with 18 bases between them.

This clonotype was picked up many times. V is TRBV12-3 or TRBV12-4 and J is TRBJ2-1; 9 bases are a match to TRBD1. The CDR3 is made up of 12 amino acids. V shed 5 bases, J shed 9 bases, and the junction held 2 bases outside the gene matches. The CDR3 loop reads CASSRQGGEQFF. CDR3 sequence (DNA): TGTGCCAGCAGTCGACAGGGGGGTGAGCAGTTCTTC.

Comments on this clonotype: It is unclear where the CDR3 begins or ends on the DNA, so no DNA is shown, and the CDR3 is as TCRdb lists it. This chain uses TRBV24-1 with TRBJ2-2; the DNA was not used to check the table's D call, TRBD2. Germline loops: CDR1 KGHDR, CDR2 SFDVKD. Both ends counted, the CDR3 spans 17 residues. The CDR3 protein is CATSDLPVAGGTGELLF.

V is TRBV9 and J is TRBJ2-1; 9 bases agree with TRBD2. Germline V gives CDR1 SGDLS, CDR2 YYNGEE. This CDR3 spans 15 amino acids. Trimming cost V 3 bases and J 9 bases; bases outside gene matches: 10. Here the CDR3 reads CASSARTSAASEQFF. The CDR3 coding sequence is TGTGCCAGCAGCGCCCGGACTAGCGCGGCCAGTGAGCAGTTCTTC.

This clonotype was seen ten or more times. J is TRBJ2-7 and V is TRBV3-1; 14 nucleotides align to TRBD2. The CDR3 covers 15 residues. With 5 bases clipped from V and 2 bases from J, the junction kept 2 bases outside the gene matches. The germline CDR1 and CDR2 sequences are LGHDT and YNNKEL (reference sequence). The DNA of the CDR3 is TGTGCCAGCAGCGGACTAGCGGGAGGACCCTACGAGCAGTACTTC. Its protein is CASSGLAGGPYEQYF.

Many counts were recorded for this clonotype. This chain uses TRBV11-2 with TRBJ2-1; TRBD2 might be the D (6 bases). The germline V and J ends were trimmed by 6 bases and 9 bases, with 12 bases remaining between them. Germline assignment: CDR1 SGHAT and CDR2 FQNNGV. There are 12 residues in the CDR3. The CDR3 here is CASSLAGTEQFF. CDR3 sequence (DNA): TGTGCCAGCAGTCTTGCGGGAACTGAGCAGTTCTTC. The full variable domain, completed using reference TRBV11-2 and TRBJ2-1, is EAGVAQSPRYKIIEKRQSVAFWCNPISGHATLYWYQQILGQGPKLLIQFQNNGVVDDSQLPKDRFSAERLKGVDSTLKIQPAKLEDSAVYLCASSLAGTEQFFGPGTRLTVL.

This clonotype was picked up many times. The chain has TRBV27 and TRBJ2-7; the match to TRBD2 covers 11 bases. The CDR3 is made up of 16 amino acids. The trim removed 5 bases at V and 4 bases at J, leaving 10 bases unmatched. The germline V gene encodes CDR1 MNHEY and CDR2 SMNVEV (reference sequence). Here the CDR3 reads CASSRGLAERSYEQYF. CDR3 coding DNA: TGTGCCAGCAGTCGGGGACTAGCGGAGCGGTCGTACGAGCAGTACTTC.

This clonotype showed up many times. The chain has TRBV11-2 and TRBJ2-1; D unresolved. Germline lookup yields CDR1 SGHAT and CDR2 FQNNGV. The CDR3 contains 14 residues. V was shortened by 0 bases and J by 7 bases, with 10 bases between the two germline ends. The CDR3, as DNA: TGTGCCAGCAGCTTAGATCTCTTGGGTAATGAGCAGTTCTTC. Translated: CASSLDLLGNEQFF.

This clonotype showed up many times. This chain joins TRBV7-2 and TRBJ1-4, with a weak D call TRBD1 (5 bases). V was shortened by 3 bases and J by 2 bases, with 10 bases between the two germline ends. Per the germline V gene, CDR1 is SGHTA and CDR2 is FQGNSA. CDR3 length: 15 amino acids. CDR3 sequence: CASSLGGRTNEKLFF. CDR3 DNA sequence: TGTGCCAGCAGCTTGGGGGGTAGGACTAATGAAAAACTGTTTTTT.

This clonotype was found many times. The genes are TRBV4-1 and TRBJ2-5; TRBD2 matches 7 bases. Germline-derived CDR1 and CDR2 are MGHRA and YSYEKL. J gave up 2 bases and V 2 bases, and 8 bases lay outside the gene matches. The CDR3 extends over 16 amino acids. In nucleotides, the CDR3 is TGCGCCAGCAGCCAATCTGGGCTAGCGGAACAAGAGACCCAGTACTTC. Translation: CASSQSGLAEQETQYF.

The chain employs TRBV28 and TRBJ1-2; the D gene is possibly TRBD1 (5 bases). The germline CDR1 and CDR2 sequences are MDHEN and SYDVKM. CDR3 size: 12 residues. Trimming pared 5 bases from V and 8 bases from J, leaving 12 bases between. CDR3 DNA: TGTGCCAGCAGTCCAGGGCTCTGCGGCTACACCTTC. Translation gives CASSPGLCGYTF.

This clonotype was recorded many times. The chain couples TRBV6-6 to TRBJ2-7; TRBD1 is a possible D gene (6 bases). CDR1 and CDR2 (germline): MNHNY, SVGAGI (reference sequence). This CDR3 has 13 amino acids. Between the trimmed V and J ends, which lost 4 bases and 3 bases, there was a span of 10 bases. CDR3 loop: CASSFGQFYEQYF. Written as DNA, the CDR3 is TGTGCCAGCAGTTTCGGACAGTTCTACGAGCAGTACTTC.

A word on this clonotype: It may be a read error: a sequence one base away is much more abundant. This chain connects TRBV20-1 to TRBJ2-5, with D perhaps TRBD1 (5 bases). Per germline, CDR1 DFQATT and CDR2 SNEGSKA (reference sequence). The CDR3 contains 13 residues. The CDR3 sequence is CSARRQPQEAQYF. Written as DNA, the CDR3 is TGCAGTGCTAGGAGACAGCCGCAAGAGGCCCAGTACTTC.

This clonotype was recorded at least ten times. This rearrangement joins TRBV3-1 to TRBJ2-1; 10 bases map to TRBD2. This CDR3 has 15 residues. V shed 8 bases and J 0 bases; nucleotides not matched to a gene: 4. Germline V gene sequence: CDR1 LGHDT, CDR2 YNNKEL (reference sequence). CDR3 coding DNA: TGTGCCAGCGGAACTAGCGGGGCCTCCTACAATGAGCAGTTCTTC. This encodes CASGTSGASYNEQFF.

This chain links TRBV5-1 with TRBJ2-2, with TRBD2 matching 8 bases. Germline V gene lookup returns CDR1 SGHRS and CDR2 YFSETQ. V was pared by 0 bases and J by 6 bases, with 16 bases of the junction left unmatched. This CDR3 has 19 residues. CDR3: CASSLGAFPGLGVAGELFF. For the CDR3, the DNA is TGCGCCAGCAGCTTGGGGGCCTTCCCGGGACTAGGGGTTGCCGGGGAGCTGTTTTTT.

The table lists this clonotype with many counts. The J gene is TRBJ1-4, the V gene TRBV6-1, with 7 positions matching TRBD1. The V gene's germline CDR1 is MNHNS and CDR2 SASEGT. The CDR3 has 16 amino acids. J was trimmed by 11 bases and V by 1 base; bases with no gene match: 13. CDR3 protein: CASSEGQGETKSKLFF. In DNA, the CDR3 is TGTGCCAGCAGTGAAGGACAGGGAGAAACGAAGAGCAAACTGTTTTTT.

This clonotype was counted ten times or more. The chain uses TRBV5-1 and TRBJ2-5, with TRBD2 matching over 7 bases. The CDR3 consists of 15 residues. V gave up 0 bases and J gave up 5 bases; unmatched junction bases: 7. Germline CDR1 SGHRS, CDR2 YFSETQ. The CDR3 spells CASSLGGSGMETQYF. The CDR3 nucleotides are TGCGCCAGCAGCTTGGGAGGCAGCGGGATGGAGACCCAGTACTTC.